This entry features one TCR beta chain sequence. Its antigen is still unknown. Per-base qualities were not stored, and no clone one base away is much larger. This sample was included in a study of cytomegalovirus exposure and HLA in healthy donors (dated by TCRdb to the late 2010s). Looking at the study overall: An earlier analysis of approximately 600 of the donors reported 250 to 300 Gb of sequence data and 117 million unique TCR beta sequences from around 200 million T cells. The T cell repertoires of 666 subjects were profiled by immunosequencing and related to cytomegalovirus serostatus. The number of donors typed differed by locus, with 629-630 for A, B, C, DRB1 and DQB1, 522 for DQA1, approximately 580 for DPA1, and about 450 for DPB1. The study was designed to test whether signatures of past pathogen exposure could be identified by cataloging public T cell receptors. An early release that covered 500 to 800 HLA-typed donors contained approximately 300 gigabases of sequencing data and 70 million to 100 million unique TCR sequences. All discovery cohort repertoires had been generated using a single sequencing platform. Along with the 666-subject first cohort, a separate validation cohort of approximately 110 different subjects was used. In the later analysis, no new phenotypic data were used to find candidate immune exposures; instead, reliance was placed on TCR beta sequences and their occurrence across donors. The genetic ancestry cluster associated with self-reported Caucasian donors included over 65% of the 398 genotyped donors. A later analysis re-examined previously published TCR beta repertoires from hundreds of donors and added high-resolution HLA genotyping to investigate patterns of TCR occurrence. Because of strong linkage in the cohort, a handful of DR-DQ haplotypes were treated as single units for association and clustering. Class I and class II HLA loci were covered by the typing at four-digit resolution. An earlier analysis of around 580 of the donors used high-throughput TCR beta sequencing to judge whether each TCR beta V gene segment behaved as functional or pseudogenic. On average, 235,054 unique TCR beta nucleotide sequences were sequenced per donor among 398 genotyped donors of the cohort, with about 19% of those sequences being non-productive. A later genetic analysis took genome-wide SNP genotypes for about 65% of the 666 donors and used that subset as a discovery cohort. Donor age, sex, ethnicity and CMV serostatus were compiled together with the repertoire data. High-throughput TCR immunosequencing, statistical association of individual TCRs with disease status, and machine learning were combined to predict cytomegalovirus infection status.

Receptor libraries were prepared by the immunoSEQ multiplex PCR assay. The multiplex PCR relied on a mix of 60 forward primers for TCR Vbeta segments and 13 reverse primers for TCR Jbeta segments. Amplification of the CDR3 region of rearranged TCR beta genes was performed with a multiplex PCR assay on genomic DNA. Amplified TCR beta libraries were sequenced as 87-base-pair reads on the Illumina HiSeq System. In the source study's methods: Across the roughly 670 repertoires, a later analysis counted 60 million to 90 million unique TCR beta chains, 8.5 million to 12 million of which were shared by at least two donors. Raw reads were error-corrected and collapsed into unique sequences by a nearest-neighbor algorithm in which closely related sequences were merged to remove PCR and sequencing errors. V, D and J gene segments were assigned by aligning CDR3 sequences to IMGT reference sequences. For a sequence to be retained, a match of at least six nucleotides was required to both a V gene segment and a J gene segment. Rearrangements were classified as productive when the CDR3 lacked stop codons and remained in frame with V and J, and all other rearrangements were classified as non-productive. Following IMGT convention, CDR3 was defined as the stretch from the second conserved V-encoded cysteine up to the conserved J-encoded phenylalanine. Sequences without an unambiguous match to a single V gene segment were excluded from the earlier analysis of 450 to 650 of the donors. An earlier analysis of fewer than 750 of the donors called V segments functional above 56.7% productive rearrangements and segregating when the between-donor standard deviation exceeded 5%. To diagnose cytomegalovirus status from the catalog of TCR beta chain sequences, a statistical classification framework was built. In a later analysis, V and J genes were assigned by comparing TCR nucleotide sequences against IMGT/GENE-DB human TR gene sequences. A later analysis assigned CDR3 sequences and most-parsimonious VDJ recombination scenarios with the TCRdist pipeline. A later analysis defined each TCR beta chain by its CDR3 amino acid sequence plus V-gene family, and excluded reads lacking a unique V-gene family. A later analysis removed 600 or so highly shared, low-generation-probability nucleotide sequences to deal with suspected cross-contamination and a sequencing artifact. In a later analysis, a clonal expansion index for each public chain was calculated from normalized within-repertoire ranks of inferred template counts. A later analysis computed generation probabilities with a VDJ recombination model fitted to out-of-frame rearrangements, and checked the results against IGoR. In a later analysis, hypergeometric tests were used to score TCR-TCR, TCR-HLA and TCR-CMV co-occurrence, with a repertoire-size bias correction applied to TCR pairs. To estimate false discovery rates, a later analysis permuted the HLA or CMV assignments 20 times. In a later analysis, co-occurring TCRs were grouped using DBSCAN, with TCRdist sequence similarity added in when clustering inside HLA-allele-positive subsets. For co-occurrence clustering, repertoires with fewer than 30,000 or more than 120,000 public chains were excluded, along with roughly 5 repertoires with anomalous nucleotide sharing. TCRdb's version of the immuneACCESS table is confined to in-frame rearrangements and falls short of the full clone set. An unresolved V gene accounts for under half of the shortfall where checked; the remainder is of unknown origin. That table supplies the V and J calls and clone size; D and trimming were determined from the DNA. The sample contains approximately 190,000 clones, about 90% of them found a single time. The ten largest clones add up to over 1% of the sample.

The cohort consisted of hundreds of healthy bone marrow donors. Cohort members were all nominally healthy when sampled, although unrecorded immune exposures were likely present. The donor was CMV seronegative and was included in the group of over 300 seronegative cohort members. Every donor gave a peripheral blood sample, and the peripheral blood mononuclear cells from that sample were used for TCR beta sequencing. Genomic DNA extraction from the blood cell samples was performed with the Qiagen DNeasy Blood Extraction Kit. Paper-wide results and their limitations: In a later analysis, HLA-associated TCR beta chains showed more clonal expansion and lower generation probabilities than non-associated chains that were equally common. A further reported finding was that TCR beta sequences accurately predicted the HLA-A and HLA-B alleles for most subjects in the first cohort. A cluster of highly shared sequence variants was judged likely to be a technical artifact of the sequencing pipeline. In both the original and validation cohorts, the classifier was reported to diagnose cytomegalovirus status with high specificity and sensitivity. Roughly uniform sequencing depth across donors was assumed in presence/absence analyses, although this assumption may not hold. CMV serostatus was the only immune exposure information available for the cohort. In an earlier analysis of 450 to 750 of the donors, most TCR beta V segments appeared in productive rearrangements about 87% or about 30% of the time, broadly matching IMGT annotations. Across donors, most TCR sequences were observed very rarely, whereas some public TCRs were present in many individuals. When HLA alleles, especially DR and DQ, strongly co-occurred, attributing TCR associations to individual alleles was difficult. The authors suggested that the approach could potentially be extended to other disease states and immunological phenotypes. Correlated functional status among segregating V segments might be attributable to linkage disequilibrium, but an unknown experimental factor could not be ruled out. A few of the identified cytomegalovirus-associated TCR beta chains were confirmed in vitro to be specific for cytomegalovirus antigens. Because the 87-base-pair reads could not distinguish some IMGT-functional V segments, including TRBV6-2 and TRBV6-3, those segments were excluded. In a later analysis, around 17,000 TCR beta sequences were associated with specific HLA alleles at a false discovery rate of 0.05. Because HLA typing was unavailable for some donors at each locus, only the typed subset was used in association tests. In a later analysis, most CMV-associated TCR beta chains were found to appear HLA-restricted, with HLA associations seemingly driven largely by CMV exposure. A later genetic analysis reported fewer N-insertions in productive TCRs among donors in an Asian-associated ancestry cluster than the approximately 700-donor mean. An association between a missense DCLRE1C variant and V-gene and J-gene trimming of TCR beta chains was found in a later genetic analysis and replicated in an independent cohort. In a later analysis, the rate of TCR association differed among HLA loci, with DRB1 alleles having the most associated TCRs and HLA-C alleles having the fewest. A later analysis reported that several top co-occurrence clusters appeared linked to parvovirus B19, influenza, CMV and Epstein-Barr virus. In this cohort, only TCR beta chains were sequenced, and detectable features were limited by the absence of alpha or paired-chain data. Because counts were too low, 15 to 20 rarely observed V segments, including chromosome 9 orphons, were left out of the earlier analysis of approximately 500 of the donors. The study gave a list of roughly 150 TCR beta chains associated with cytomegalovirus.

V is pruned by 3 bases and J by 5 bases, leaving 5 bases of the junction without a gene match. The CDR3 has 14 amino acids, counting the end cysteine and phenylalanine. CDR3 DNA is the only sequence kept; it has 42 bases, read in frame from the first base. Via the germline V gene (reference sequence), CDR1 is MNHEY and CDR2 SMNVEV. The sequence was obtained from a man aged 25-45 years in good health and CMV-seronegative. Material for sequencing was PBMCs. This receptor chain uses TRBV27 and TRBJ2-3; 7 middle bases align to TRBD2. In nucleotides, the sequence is TGTGCCAGCAGTTTGTTAGCGGGTCAAGATACGCAGTATTTT. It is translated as CASSLLAGQDTQYF.